These 19 T cell receptor beta chains were all obtained from the same sample, sequenced in a study of PD-1 blockade in classical Hodgkin lymphoma. Using immunoSEQ multiplex PCR, the repertoire was profiled, and TCRdb retains in-frame clones only, with some absent. The sample holds some 60,000 clones, 90% seen once. All the patients suffered relapse after autologous stem cell transplantation, and brentuximab vedotin exposure differed. The sequenced sample was peripheral blood mononuclear cells (PBMCs), obtained at baseline. The receptors come from a human donor with classical Hodgkin lymphoma.

V gene TRBV2 combines with J gene TRBJ2-1; 12 nucleotides align to TRBD2. V was pared by 5 bases and J by 8 bases, with 25 bases of the junction left unmatched. The CDR3 runs 21 residues. Germline lookup yields CDR1 SNHLY and CDR2 FYNNEI. CDR3 sequence (DNA): TGTGCCAGCAGTTCGGACAGGGACGATACCCCCACTAGCGGGAGGTTCCATGAGCAGTTCTTC. It is translated as CASSSDRDDTPTSGRFHEQFF.

The rearrangement links TRBV2 to TRBJ2-1; 9 nucleotides agree with TRBD1. V shed 5 bases and J 3 bases; nucleotides not matched to a gene: 5. CDR1 SNHLY and CDR2 FYNNEI come from the germline V gene. CDR3 length: 15 amino acids. This chain's CDR3 is CASSKNRGLYNEQFF. The DNA of the CDR3 is TGTGCCAGCAGTAAAAACAGGGGGCTCTACAATGAGCAGTTCTTC.

This clone was seen once. V usage is TRBV5-4 and J usage is TRBJ1-2; D uncertain. The germline V gene has CDR1 SGHNT and CDR2 YYREEE (reference sequence). Trimming stripped 4 bases from V and 2 bases from J, with 15 bases between. The CDR3 contains 15 residues. The CDR3 DNA reads TGTGCCAGCAGCGGGGTGGCACATCAAAACTATGGCTACACCTTC. Translated, it gives CASSGVAHQNYGYTF.

The chain employs TRBV7-9 and TRBJ2-3; TRBD1 matches at 8 bases. Germline loops: CDR1 SEHNR, CDR2 FQNEAQ (reference sequence). With 6 bases clipped from V and 0 bases from J, the junction kept 8 bases outside the gene matches. The CDR3 loop spans 16 amino acids. DNA of the CDR3: TGTGCCAGCAGTTCCCCAGGGGGCTTTAGCACAGATACGCAGTATTTT. The encoded protein is CASSSPGGFSTDTQYF.

This chain uses TRBV15 with TRBJ2-7, with D tentatively TRBD1 (6 bases). Between the trimmed V and J ends, which lost 1 base and 5 bases, there was a span of 9 bases. The CDR3 sequence is 13 residues long. Germline values: CDR1 LNHNV, CDR2 YYDKDF (reference sequence). This chain's CDR3 is CATSRVSGDEQYF. The CDR3 region has the DNA TGTGCCACCAGCAGAGTTTCAGGGGACGAGCAGTACTTC.

This clone came up once. The rearrangement joins TRBV27 to TRBJ2-3; 11 bases line up with TRBD2. CDR3 length equals 15 residues. V shed 5 bases and J 4 bases; nucleotides not matched to a gene: 5. Germline assignment: CDR1 MNHEY and CDR2 SMNVEV (reference sequence). The CDR3 sequence is CASSDSGGVSDTQYF. The CDR3 region has the DNA TGTGCCAGCAGTGATAGCGGGGGGGTATCAGATACGCAGTATTTT.

This sequence joins TRBV27 and TRBJ2-7, with a tentative D call TRBD2 (5 bases). V lost 5 bases to trimming and J lost 3 bases, with 11 bases between them. This CDR3 comprises 13 residues. The germline V gene encodes CDR1 MNHEY and CDR2 SMNVEV (reference sequence). CDR3 nucleotide sequence: TGTGCCAGCAGTGGTTCTAGCAACTACGAGCAGTACTTC. This sequence encodes CASSGSSNYEQYF.

In DNA, the CDR3 is TGTGCCAGCAGCTTAGAATCCCCGGGGGTAATATACAATGAGCAGTTCTTC. Translating it yields CASSLESPGVIYNEQFF. The chain employs TRBV7-9 and TRBJ2-1, with TRBD2 as a possible D gene (6 bases). Germline V gene data show CDR1 as SEHNR and CDR2 as FQNEAQ (reference sequence). Trimming removed 1 base at V and 4 bases at J, with 17 bases between. This CDR3 region has 17 residues.

The genes are TRBV19 and TRBJ1-2, with no clear D. Germline values: CDR1 LNHDA, CDR2 SQIVND (reference sequence). CDR3 length: 14 residues. Deletions cut 4 bases from V and 6 bases from J, with 15 bases between. Here the CDR3 DNA reads TGTGCCAGTAGTAGAGGGCTGGGAGAGGATGGCTACACCTTC. This gives the protein CASSRGLGEDGYTF.

This rearrangement joins TRBV11-3 to TRBJ2-1; D may match TRBD1 or TRBD2 (6 bases each). The ends were cut back, 5 bases at V and 0 bases at J, with 11 bases in the middle. The CDR3 contains 15 residues. Germline CDR1 and CDR2: SGHNT and YENEEA. The CDR3 nucleotides are TGTGCCAGCAGCCTAGGGGGGAACTCCTACAATGAGCAGTTCTTC. Its translation is CASSLGGNSYNEQFF.

The count of this clone is one. The chain recombines TRBV19 with TRBJ2-7; the D gene could be TRBD1 or TRBD2 (5 bases each). The CDR3 has 15 amino acids. V was cut by 8 bases and J by 2 bases, with 19 bases left in between. Per the germline V gene, CDR1 is LNHDA and CDR2 is SQIVND (reference sequence). Written as DNA, the CDR3 is TGTGCCAGTGGCATAATTGCCAGGGAGACCTACGAGCAGTACTTC. Translating gives CASGIIARETYEQYF.

The chain carries TRBV11-2 and TRBJ2-7; D gene unclear. V lost 1 base and J 5 bases, leaving 12 bases between the germline ends. The CDR3 is made up of 14 amino acids. Germline V gene data show CDR1 as SGHAT and CDR2 as FQNNGV. The CDR3 sequence is CASSLGMGPNEQYF. In DNA form, the CDR3 reads TGTGCCAGCAGCTTAGGAATGGGTCCAAACGAGCAGTACTTC. The whole variable domain, filled in from reference TRBV11-2 and TRBJ2-7, reads EAGVAQSPRYKIIEKRQSVAFWCNPISGHATLYWYQQILGQGPKLLIQFQNNGVVDDSQLPKDRFSAERLKGVDSTLKIQPAKLEDSAVYLCASSLGMGPNEQYFGPGTRLTVT.

V and J are TRBV5-1 and TRBJ2-2, with unresolved D. Trimming left V 0 bases short and J 0 bases short, with 6 bases between. Germline CDR1 SGHRS, CDR2 YFSETQ. This CDR3 has 15 residues. CDR3 protein: CASSLDVTNTGELFF. The CDR3 nucleotides read TGCGCCAGCAGCTTGGACGTTACGAACACCGGGGAGCTGTTTTTT.

The V and J genes are TRBV6-6 and TRBJ2-5; perhaps D is TRBD1 or TRBD2 (7 bases each). Germline-derived CDR1 and CDR2 are MNHNY and SVGAGI (reference sequence). This CDR3 spans 14 amino acids. The germline V and J ends were trimmed by 8 bases and 4 bases, with 17 bases remaining between them. The CDR3 sequence: CASHEGRGRETQYF. CDR3 in DNA: TGTGCCAGCCACGAGGGGAGGGGGCGAGAGACCCAGTACTTC.

This rearrangement joins TRBV27 to TRBJ2-7; a weak D match, TRBD1 (6 bases). Trimming took 3 bases from V and 4 from J, leaving 10 bases between them. CDR1 is MNHEY and CDR2 is SMNVEV in the germline V gene (reference sequence). The CDR3 has 13 residues. CDR3 in DNA: TGTGCCAGCAGTTTTGGGACAACATACGAGCAGTACTTC. Its protein is CASSFGTTYEQYF.

The J gene is TRBJ2-6, the V gene TRBV5-5; D perhaps matches TRBD1 (7 bases). The V end was cut by 4 bases, the J end by 4 bases, with 21 bases between. CDR1 and CDR2 from the germline V gene are SGHKS and YYEKEE (reference sequence). This CDR3 region has 18 residues. For the CDR3, the DNA is TGTGCCAGCAGCAGGAGGGGGGACAGCCCGTCCGGGGCCAACGTCCTGACTTTC. It is translated as CASSRRGDSPSGANVLTF.

V usage is TRBV18 and J usage is TRBJ2-7; 7 bases match TRBD1. The ends lost 3 bases at V and 3 bases at J; junction bases unmatched: 5. In germline, CDR1 is KGHSH, CDR2 LQKENI. The length of the CDR3 is 14 residues. The CDR3 coding sequence is TGTGCCAGCTCACCGATTCGGGACAGCTACGAGCAGTACTTC. Its translation is CASSPIRDSYEQYF.

The J gene is TRBJ2-1, the V gene TRBV19; 9 nucleotides match TRBD2. The V gene end was trimmed by 0 bases and the J gene end by 7 bases; junction bases not matched to a gene: 7. The CDR3 consists of 16 residues. The V gene's germline CDR1 is LNHDA and CDR2 SQIVND (reference sequence). This CDR3 reads CASSIDRASGANEQFF. The CDR3 nucleotides are TGTGCCAGTAGTATAGATCGGGCTAGCGGGGCTAATGAGCAGTTCTTC.

This clone was observed once. The CDR3 coding sequence is TGTGCCAGCAGCGCGACTAGCGGGAGGGCTAACACCGGGGAGCTGTTTTTT. It encodes CASSATSGRANTGELFF. The chain recombines TRBV7-6 with TRBJ2-2; TRBD2 matches at 14 bases. Germline V lookup: CDR1 SGHVS, CDR2 FNYEAQ. The V and J ends lost 5 bases and 2 bases, in that order; junction bases with no gene match: 4. This CDR3 spans 17 amino acids.